The 21 T cell receptor beta chains presented below share a single source sample, sequenced in a study of breast tumors, draining lymph nodes, adjacent tissues. MiXCR, run by TCRdb on the multiplex PCR reads, gives a single entry per CDR3 protein. Here the sample spans 120,000 to 150,000 distinct CDR3 sequences, about 31% being singletons. The lymph nodes were axillary draining lymph nodes from breast cancer patients. Specimen: axillary lymph node tissue. Source of these receptors: a female donor with breast cancer. Some clones in this sample may be carry-over from other donors' samples.

This clonotype was counted at least ten times. This sequence may be a read error, since a much larger clone differs from it by one base. The J gene is TRBJ2-5, the V gene TRBV5-5; D is unclear. Germline-derived CDR1 and CDR2 are SGHKS and YYEKEE (reference sequence). The CDR3 length is 12 residues. CDR3 residues: CASSFGQATQYF. The CDR3 DNA sequence: TGTGCCAGCAGCTTTGGGCAAGCGACCCAGTACTTC.

As concerns this clonotype: The conserved closing phenylalanine or tryptophan is absent in this CDR3, likely reflecting a read error. The chain couples TRBV25-1 to TRBJ2-1, with 7 bases identical to TRBD1. CDR1 is MGHDK, CDR2 SYGVNS, per germline. This CDR3 has 15 residues. The junction had 10 bases not matched to a gene; V was cut back by 5 bases and J by 6 bases. The CDR3 is CASSRPRTGCNEQFL. The CDR3, as DNA: TGTGCCAGCAGTCGCCCCCGGACAGGTTGCAATGAGCAGTTCCTC.

Comment on this clonotype: This may be a read error, as it is one base from a much larger clone. The genes are TRBV3-1 and TRBJ2-5; D is unresolved. The CDR3 length is 15 residues. CDR1 LGHDT and CDR2 YNNKEL come from the germline V gene (reference sequence). Trimming cost V 2 bases and J 5 bases, with 15 bases left between them. CDR3 sequence: CASSQCGGTSETQYF. DNA of the CDR3: TGTGCCAGCAGCCAATGCGGTGGCACATCGGAGACCCAGTACTTC.

This clonotype has a count of ten or more. V and J are TRBV6-1 and TRBJ2-2; D is unclear. V gave up 4 bases and J gave up 7 bases, with 4 bases separating them. The CDR3 totals 11 residues. Germline lookup yields CDR1 MNHNS and CDR2 SASEGT. The CDR3 DNA sequence: TGTGCCAGCAGTGTGCGCGGGGAGCTGTTTTTT. Translation: CASSVRGELFF.

Regarding this clonotype: A read error may be the cause here, since a much bigger clone is one base away. In DNA, the CDR3 is TGCGCCAGCAGGAGAAGACAGCAAGAGACCCAGTACTTC. Translated: CASRRRQQETQYF. The chain employs TRBV5-1 and TRBJ2-5; maybe TRBD1 (5 bases). The CDR3 is 13 amino acids. Germline V gives CDR1 SGHRS, CDR2 YFSETQ. Trimming removed 5 bases from V and 2 bases from J, with 10 bases in between.

Only one count was recorded for this clonotype. The rearrangement uses TRBV7-2 and TRBJ2-3, with D possibly matching TRBD1 (8 bases). Per germline, CDR1 SGHTA and CDR2 FQGNSA. The CDR3 spans 20 residues. The V end lost 6 bases, the J end lost 1 base, and 29 bases lay between the germline ends. CDR3 sequence: CASRGQGGAGNQWGTDTQYF. Here the CDR3 DNA reads TGTGCCAGCAGAGGACAGGGAGGAGCGGGGAACCAATGGGGCACAGATACGCAGTATTTT.

Many counts were recorded for this clonotype. This chain links TRBV6-5 with TRBJ2-7; 8 bases are a match to TRBD2. V lost 6 bases to trimming and J lost 4 bases; unmatched junction nucleotides: 5. This CDR3 spans 13 amino acids. CDR1 is MNHEY, CDR2 SVGAGI, per germline. The CDR3 loop is CASRPGGPYEQYF. The CDR3 bases are TGTGCCAGCAGGCCGGGGGGGCCATACGAGCAGTACTTC.

This clonotype was counted at least ten times. This sequence may be a read error, since a much larger clone differs from it by one base. V usage is TRBV20-1 and J usage is TRBJ1-2; possible D gene TRBD1, 6 bases. This CDR3 comprises 15 residues. Trimming shortened V by 2 bases and J by 4 bases, and 17 bases separated the two germline ends. The V gene's germline CDR1 is DFQATT and CDR2 SNEGSKA (reference sequence). CDR3 nucleotide sequence: TGCAGTGCTAGACTCCAAGGGGGTCTACCCTATGGCTACACCTTC. Translated: CSARLQGGLPYGYTF.

This clonotype has just one count. The junction does not match germline at one end; this may be a read error. V and J are TRBV3-1 and TRBJ2-5, with D unresolved. There are 13 residues in the CDR3. Germline V gene lookup returns CDR1 LGHDT and CDR2 YNNKEL (reference sequence). The CDR3 DNA sequence: TGTGCCAGCATCCCGATCGGAGAAGAGACCCAATACTTC. Protein product: CASIPIGEETQYF.

At least ten counts were recorded for this clonotype. The chain joins TRBV5-5 to TRBJ2-2; D call uncertain. Trimming pared 1 base from V and 3 bases from J, leaving 10 bases between. The CDR3 spans 15 residues. CDR1 and CDR2 from the germline V gene are SGHKS and YYEKEE (reference sequence). CDR3 DNA sequence: TGTGCCAGCAGCTTGTACGGCACCTACACCGGGGAGCTGTTTTTT. Translating it yields CASSLYGTYTGELFF.

This rearrangement joins TRBV6-1 to TRBJ1-6, with 10 bases that match TRBD1. Trimming removed 5 bases from V and 7 bases from J; junction bases left unmatched: 14. Germline CDR1 is MNHNS and CDR2 is SASEGT. The CDR3 sequence is 18 residues long. In DNA, the CDR3 is TGTGCCAGCAGTACCGGGACAGGGGCTTCCCAAATCAATTCACCCCTCCACTTT. Translating gives CASSTGTGASQINSPLHF.

This clonotype was detected ten times or more. CDR3 region: CASSLDLRESSYEQYV. CDR3 DNA: TGTGCCAGCAGCTTAGATCTTAGGGAAAGCTCCTACGAGCAGTACGTC. The rearrangement uses TRBV11-2 and TRBJ2-7; D unclear. CDR3 size: 16 residues. Between the trimmed V and J ends, which lost 0 bases and 0 bases, there was a span of 12 bases. The germline CDR1 and CDR2 sequences are SGHAT and FQNNGV.

This clonotype was observed many times. The gene calls are TRBV11-2 and TRBJ2-5; 8 bases fit TRBD2. There are 15 residues in the CDR3. V gave up 3 bases and J gave up 4 bases; unmatched junction bases: 7. Germline CDR1 is SGHAT and CDR2 is FQNNGV. The CDR3 is CASSLGLDLRETQYF. CDR3 DNA: TGTGCCAGCAGCTTGGGACTAGATCTCCGAGAGACCCAGTACTTC.

This clonotype was observed many times. The V call is TRBV29-1, the J call TRBJ1-4; no reliable D call. Trimming stripped 1 base from V and 0 bases from J, with 9 bases between. Germline V lookup: CDR1 SQVTM, CDR2 ANQGSEA. The CDR3 contains 15 residues. CDR3 residues: CSVEVDWATNEKLFF. In nucleotides, the CDR3 is TGCAGCGTTGAAGTCGACTGGGCAACTAATGAAAAACTGTTTTTT.

This clonotype was recorded many times. This could be a read error, since a much larger clone is one nucleotide away. This chain joins TRBV7-9 and TRBJ2-1; D unclear. Germline V lookup: CDR1 SEHNR, CDR2 FQNEAQ (reference sequence). The CDR3 has 13 residues. The CDR3 sequence: CASSHNGVEEPFF. In DNA, the CDR3 is TGTGCCAGCAGCCACAATGGGGTAGAGGAGCCGTTCTTC.

This clonotype showed up many times. The chain joins TRBV6-5 to TRBJ2-1, with a weak D call TRBD2 (6 bases). From germline, CDR1 is MNHEY and CDR2 SVGAGI. The ends were cut back, 3 bases at V and 0 bases at J, with 12 bases in the middle. The CDR3 sequence is 16 residues long. For the CDR3, the DNA is TGTGCCAGCAGTTATGGGGGGTGGTTCTCCTACAATGAGCAGTTCTTC. It specifies CASSYGGWFSYNEQFF.

This clonotype was picked up many times. CDR3 loop: CASSLPGQGVYEQYF. As DNA, the CDR3 is TGTGCCAGCAGTCTGCCGGGACAGGGGGTATACGAGCAGTACTTC. The genes are TRBV12-3 or TRBV12-4 and TRBJ2-7; the match to TRBD1 covers 11 bases. Germline trimming cut 5 bases from V and 4 bases from J; bases unmatched to any gene: 7. The CDR3 length is 15 residues.

Only a few counts were recorded for this clonotype. Sequence at one end of the junction differs from germline and may be a read error. CDR3 protein: CSAREAQGYAYTF. The DNA for the CDR3 is TGCAGTGCTAGAGAGGCACAGGGCTATGCCTACACCTTC. The chain combines TRBV20-1 with TRBJ1-2; possibly TRBD1 for D (6 bases). Germline-derived CDR1 and CDR2 are DFQATT and SNEGSKA (reference sequence). The CDR3 sequence is 13 residues long.

Concerning this clonotype itself: Germline is not matched at one junction end, which may reflect a read error. The chain has TRBV2 and TRBJ2-1; a weak D match, TRBD2 (5 bases). The CDR3 loop spans 15 amino acids. Germline V lookup: CDR1 SNHLY, CDR2 FYNNEI. The DNA for the CDR3 is TGTGCCAGCAGAGAACCTGCGGGTAATGTCCATGAGCAGCTCTTC. Its translation: CASREPAGNVHEQLF.

At least ten counts were recorded for this clonotype. The chain employs TRBV20-1 and TRBJ1-2; D is ambiguous. The CDR3 sequence is 12 residues long. The V end was cut by 8 bases, the J end by 0 bases, with 10 bases between. Germline V gives CDR1 DFQATT, CDR2 SNEGSKA (reference sequence). For the CDR3, the DNA is TGCAGTATCAGAGACCCTAACTATGGCTACACCTTC. This sequence encodes CSIRDPNYGYTF.

This sequence joins TRBV29-1 and TRBJ2-2; 10 nucleotides line up with TRBD2. The V gene end was trimmed by 3 bases and the J gene end by 6 bases; junction bases not matched to a gene: 1. Germline lookup yields CDR1 SQVTM and CDR2 ANQGSEA. The CDR3 extends over 13 amino acids. DNA of the CDR3: TGCAGCGTTGATAGCGGGGGGCCCGGGGAGCTGTTTTTT. Amino acids: CSVDSGGPGELFF.